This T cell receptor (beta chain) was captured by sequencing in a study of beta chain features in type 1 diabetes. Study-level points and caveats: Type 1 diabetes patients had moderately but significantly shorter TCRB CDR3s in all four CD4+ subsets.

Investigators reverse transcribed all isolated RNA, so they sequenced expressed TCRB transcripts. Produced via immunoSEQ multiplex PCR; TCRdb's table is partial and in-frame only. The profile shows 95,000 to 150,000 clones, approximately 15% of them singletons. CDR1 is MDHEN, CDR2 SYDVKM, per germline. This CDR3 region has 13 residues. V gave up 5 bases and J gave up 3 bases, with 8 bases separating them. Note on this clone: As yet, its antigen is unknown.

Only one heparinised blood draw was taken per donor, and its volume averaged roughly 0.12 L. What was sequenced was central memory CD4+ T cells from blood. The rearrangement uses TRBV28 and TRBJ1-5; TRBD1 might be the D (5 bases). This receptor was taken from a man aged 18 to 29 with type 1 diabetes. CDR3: CASSVGTNQPQHF. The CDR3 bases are TGTGCCAGCAGTGTAGGGACCAATCAGCCCCAGCATTTT.